A selection of T cell receptor beta chains follows, all from one sample in a study of blood T cell repertoires in COVID-19. The table came from immunoSEQ multiplex PCR; TCRdb's copy has only in-frame clones and leaves some out. The sample contains hundreds of thousands of clones, roughly 90% of which appear only once. The sequencing sample was made of PBMCs or T cells enriched from blood (not recorded which). These receptors all come from a man between 40 and 49 years old who had recovered from COVID-19. Each CDR3 is given with its conserved first and last residue. A D gene is named only where the DNA matches it firmly. Size is stated for part of the rows, as once, few or many counts, or as a class when the clone is expanded.

>TRBV28|NA|NA|TRBJ1-5
TGTGCCAGCAGTCATTTCAGGGTGGCGGGCAATCAGCCCCAGCATTTT
CASSHFRVAGNQPQHF
>TRBV7-2|NA|NA|TRBJ1-4
TGTGCCAGCAGCCTAAGTGTTAATGAAAAACTGTTTTTT
CASSLSVNEKLFF
>TRBV18|TRBD2|NA|TRBJ2-5
TGTGCCAGCTCACCCCTTCCCCCGACTAGCGGGAGAGAAGAAGAGACCCAGTACTTC
CASSPLPPTSGREEETQYF
>TRBV9|NA|NA|TRBJ1-3
TGTGCCAGCAGCGTATTAGGGCAGGCGGGGGGAAACACCATATATTTT
CASSVLGQAGGNTIYF
>TRBV10-3|TRBD2|NA|TRBJ2-5
TGTGCCATCAGTGCGAGGACTAGCGGCCAAGAGACCCAGTACTTC
CAISARTSGQETQYF
>TRBV19|TRBD2|NA|TRBJ2-2
TGTGCCACAAAGACCGGGACTAGCGGGGGGGCAACATACACCGGGGAGCTGTTTTTT
CATKTGTSGGATYTGELFF
>TRBV4-3|TRBD1|NA|TRBJ1-1
TGCGCCAGCAGAAACAACAGGGGTAACACTGAAGCTTTCTTT
CASRNNRGNTEAFF
>TRBV28|NA|NA|TRBJ1-5
TGTGCCAGCAGAATGAGATATAGCAATCAGCCCCAGCATTTT
CASRMRYSNQPQHF
>TRBV2|TRBD2|NA|TRBJ2-5
TGTGCCAGCAGTGAGAGCGGGGGGCGATCGAGACAAGAGACCCAGTACTTC
CASSESGGRSRQETQYF
>TRBV28|NA|once|TRBJ1-5
TGTGCCAGCACCTTCCAAGGGGCTGGGGGCAATCAGCCCCAGCATTTT
CASTFQGAGGNQPQHF
>TRBV15|TRBD2|once|TRBJ2-3
TGTGCCACCAGAACAACTAGCGGGGGGACAGATACGCAGTATTTT
CATRTTSGGTDTQYF
>TRBV7-6|TRBD1|NA|TRBJ2-1
TGTGCCAGCAGCTTAAGGGACAGGACCCAATTCTCCTACAATGAGCAGTTCTTC
CASSLRDRTQFSYNEQFF
>TRBV27|TRBD1|NA|TRBJ2-7
TGTGCCAGCAGTTTACCCGGGACAGGGGGCGCATACGAGCAGTACTTC
CASSLPGTGGAYEQYF
>TRBV5-1|TRBD1|NA|TRBJ1-1
TGCGCCAGCAGCTTGTTGGTGACAGGGGTGCGGTATACTGAAGCTTTCTTT
CASSLLVTGVRYTEAFF
>TRBV5-1|NA|NA|TRBJ1-2
TGCGCCAGCAGCTTGGCGGACAGCTATGGCTACACCTTC
CASSLADSYGYTF
>TRBV25-1|TRBD1|NA|TRBJ1-4
TGTGCCAGCAGTGCGATAACAGGGGGCTCTAATGAAAAACTGTTTTTT
CASSAITGGSNEKLFF
>TRBV6-6|NA|NA|TRBJ2-1
TGTGCCAGCACCGCGGGGACGCACGATGAGCAGTTCTTC
CASTAGTHDEQFF
>TRBV19|NA|NA|TRBJ1-2
TGTGCCACTACCGCGGGCAGGTATGGCTATGGCTACACCTTC
CATTAGRYGYGYTF